One and the same sample provided the 14 T cell receptor beta chains below, sequenced in a study of T-cell reconstitution after alpha-beta-depleted transplantation in children. Unique molecular identifiers featured in how the TCRbeta library was prepared. TCRdb passed the PCR reads through MiXCR, listing each CDR3 protein once. The repertoire holds around 440,000 distinct CDR3 sequences, with around 15% as singletons. Sequenced here: PBMCs, mostly from graft donor cells, sampled 360 days after TCRalphabeta/CD19-depleted stem cell transplant. All receptors derive from a boy younger than two who had a stem cell transplant for Wiskott-Aldrich syndrome, so the T cells may come from the graft donor.

This clonotype showed up many times. J is TRBJ2-7 and V is TRBV3-1, with 12 bases aligning to TRBD2. This CDR3 has 16 amino acids. CDR1 and CDR2 from the germline V gene are LGHDT and YNNKEL (reference sequence). J was trimmed by 4 bases and V by 4 bases; bases with no gene match: 8. The CDR3 coding sequence is TGTGCCAGCAGCCTCAGCCCACTAGCGGGAGGTTACGAGCAGTACTTC. Translated, it gives CASSLSPLAGGYEQYF.

This clonotype appeared a few times. The rearrangement uses TRBV7-2 and TRBJ2-3; tentative D call: TRBD2 (5 bases). The V end was cut by 1 base, the J end by 2 bases, with 10 bases between. Germline V CDR1 and CDR2: SGHTA, FQGNSA. There are 15 residues in the CDR3. CDR3 nucleotides: TGTGCCAGCAGCTTAGTGCTAGCTTACACAGATACGCAGTATTTT. It codes for CASSLVLAYTDTQYF.

The chain is built from TRBV5-1 and TRBJ2-7; 8 bases line up with TRBD1. The CDR3 is made up of 16 amino acids. Germline trimming cut 4 bases from V and 3 bases from J; bases unmatched to any gene: 12. Germline loops: CDR1 SGHRS, CDR2 YFSETQ. CDR3 in DNA: TGCGCCAGCAGCATCCTACCGGGACAGGTGGACTACGAGCAGTACTTC. This codes for CASSILPGQVDYEQYF. Supplemented by reference TRBV5-1 and TRBJ2-7, the full variable domain reads KAGVTQTPRYLIKTRGQQVTLSCSPISGHRSVSWYQQTPGQGLQFLFEYFSETQRNKGNFPGRFSGRQFSNSRSEMNVSTLELGDSALYLCASSILPGQVDYEQYFGPGTRLTVT.

V gene TRBV19 combines with J gene TRBJ2-1; D possibly matches TRBD1 or TRBD2 (5 bases each). Trimming cost V 5 bases and J 8 bases, with 13 bases left between them. The V gene's germline CDR1 is LNHDA and CDR2 SQIVND (reference sequence). The CDR3 is 13 residues long. The DNA of the CDR3 is TGTGCCAGTAGTCCGGGACCCTGGGATGAGCAGTTCTTC. It translates to CASSPGPWDEQFF.

The rearrangement uses TRBV5-1 and TRBJ2-7; 9 nucleotides align to TRBD1. The CDR3 totals 15 residues. Unmatched junction bases numbered 4, after V lost 2 bases and J lost 1 base. Germline V gives CDR1 SGHRS, CDR2 YFSETQ. For the CDR3, the DNA is TGCGCCAGCAGCTTCGCGGGACAGGGTTCCTACGAGCAGTACTTC. Protein: CASSFAGQGSYEQYF.

V and J are TRBV4-1 and TRBJ2-7, with 7 bases fitting TRBD1. CDR1 MGHRA and CDR2 YSYEKL come from the germline V gene. The CDR3 runs to 17 residues. J gave up 4 bases and V 4 bases, and 16 bases lay outside the gene matches. The CDR3 protein is CASSLPPPGTAFYEQYF. The DNA of the CDR3 is TGCGCCAGCAGCCTCCCGCCTCCCGGGACAGCTTTTTACGAGCAGTACTTC.

This clonotype was detected only a few times. This rearrangement joins TRBV7-8 to TRBJ2-1; maybe TRBD2 (6 bases). Germline V gives CDR1 SGHVS, CDR2 FQNEAQ. The V end was cut by 4 bases, the J end by 6 bases, with 13 bases between. CDR3 size: 14 residues. In DNA form, the CDR3 reads TGTGCCAGCAGCTCATTGGGACTGGCCAATGAGCAGTTCTTC. It specifies CASSSLGLANEQFF.

This chain joins TRBV4-1 and TRBJ2-5; 7 nucleotides match TRBD2. This CDR3 has 18 residues. Losses at the gene ends were 0 bases for V and 0 bases for J; bases not matched to a gene: 10. Germline values: CDR1 MGHRA, CDR2 YSYEKL. CDR3 in amino acids: CASSQEARPSGNQETQYF. CDR3 DNA: TGCGCCAGCAGCCAAGAGGCGCGGCCTAGCGGAAACCAAGAGACCCAGTACTTC.

The rearrangement uses TRBV12-3 or TRBV12-4 and TRBJ2-2; 14 bases map to TRBD2. CDR3 length equals 18 residues. The J segment lost 9 bases and the V segment lost 2 bases, leaving 11 bases of the junction unmatched. CDR3 region: CASSLLGTSGGLRWELFF. The CDR3 bases are TGTGCCAGCAGTTTACTTGGGACTAGCGGGGGTCTCAGGTGGGAGCTGTTTTTT.

This clonotype came up a few times. The chain employs TRBV6-1 and TRBJ2-2; D is possibly TRBD1 (7 bases). V was pared by 2 bases and J by 6 bases, with 28 bases between. This CDR3 is built from 20 residues. Per germline, CDR1 MNHNS and CDR2 SASEGT. The CDR3 region has the DNA TGTGCCAGCAGTGAAAGAGGGGGCGGGCAGGGGGGAGTTCGTGCCGGGGAGCTGTTTTTT. Protein product: CASSERGGGQGGVRAGELFF.

The J gene is TRBJ2-1, the V gene TRBV5-5; TRBD2 aligns across 12 bases. The CDR3 loop spans 18 amino acids. Looked up from germline, CDR1 is SGHKS and CDR2 is YYEKEE (reference sequence). V lost 0 bases, J lost 3 bases, and 7 bases stayed unmatched. CDR3 sequence reads: CASSLVPSGRAGYNEQFF. The CDR3 DNA reads TGTGCCAGCAGCTTGGTTCCTAGCGGGAGGGCCGGCTACAATGAGCAGTTCTTC.

The V gene is TRBV13, the J gene TRBJ2-7; D gene unclear. CDR3 length: 14 amino acids. Germline CDR1 is PRHDT and CDR2 is FYEKMQ (reference sequence). V was shortened by 5 bases and J by 0 bases, with 11 bases between the two germline ends. CDR3 loop: CASSRKISSYEQYF. CDR3 nucleotides: TGTGCCAGCAGCAGAAAAATTAGCTCCTACGAGCAGTACTTC.

V and J are TRBV4-1 and TRBJ2-2, with 12 bases aligning to TRBD2. The CDR3 totals 22 residues. CDR1 MGHRA and CDR2 YSYEKL come from the germline V gene. Trimming removed 2 bases from V and 3 bases from J; junction bases left unmatched: 19. The CDR3: CASSQTTLYLGRLAGDTGELFF. The DNA of the CDR3 is TGCGCCAGCAGCCAAACAACCCTATACTTAGGGAGACTAGCGGGAGACACCGGGGAGCTGTTTTTT.

The V call is TRBV3-1, the J call TRBJ1-1; D remains ambiguous. The CDR3 runs 15 residues. V lost 2 bases to trimming and J lost 4 bases, with 14 bases between them. The germline CDR1 and CDR2 sequences are LGHDT and YNNKEL (reference sequence). The CDR3 coding sequence is TGTGCCAGCAGCCAAAGTCCGGGCGTGGGCACTGAAGCTTTCTTT. Its protein product is CASSQSPGVGTEAFF.